The text below deals with one TCR beta chain. The sample comes from a study of blood T cell repertoires in COVID-19. In the study overall: Acute-phase and convalescent COVID-19 samples originated in the United States, Italy and Spain. PBMCs, B-cell-depleted T cells, or T cells provided the cDNA or gDNA that made up the material.

Original handling: Amplification with reference gene primers provided the estimates of nucleated cell counts. Data came from immunoSEQ multiplex PCR; TCRdb stores just in-frame clones and leaves some out. Clone size and V and J calls were adopted from that table, with D and trimming inferred from the DNA. The sample has roughly 120,000 clones; 65% to 80% are singletons. The CDR3 spans 15 residues. Germline CDR1 reads MNHEY; CDR2 reads SVGAGI. V trimming: 5 bases; J trimming: 9 bases; junction bases outside the gene matches: 14. The clonotype comes from a human donor with acute or convalescent COVID-19. The donor label of this sample is uncertain. The sequencing input was peripheral blood. This chain joins TRBV6-5 and TRBJ2-7; 9 bases are a match to TRBD1. Here the CDR3 DNA reads TGTGCCAGCAGTCAATCAGACAGGGGGGTACGATGGCAGTACTTC. Protein: CASSQSDRGVRWQYF.